Following are 30 T cell receptor beta chains from one sample sequenced in a study of T cell responses to AZD1222 COVID-19 vaccine. The table came from immunoSEQ multiplex PCR; TCRdb's copy has only in-frame clones and leaves some out. The table has tens of thousands of clones, over 75% seen once. The sequencing here drew on peripheral blood, taken on day 0 of AZD1222 vaccination. The receptors shown here come from an adult in good health.

The V and J genes are TRBV19 and TRBJ1-4, with D perhaps TRBD1 (6 bases). Germline V gene sequence: CDR1 LNHDA, CDR2 SQIVND (reference sequence). The CDR3 contains 16 residues. The germline V and J ends were trimmed by 7 bases and 2 bases, with 17 bases remaining between them. The CDR3 region is CASNPAGALTNEKLFF. The CDR3 DNA reads TGTGCCAGTAATCCGGCGGGGGCGCTGACTAATGAAAAACTGTTTTTT.

This clone was found a few times. The chain links TRBV15 to TRBJ1-5; TRBD1 matches 8 bases. V was pared by 6 bases and J by 6 bases, with 10 bases of the junction left unmatched. The CDR3 is 15 amino acids. Germline V gene data show CDR1 as LNHNV and CDR2 as YYDKDF (reference sequence). The CDR3 nucleotides read TGTGCCACCAGATTGCAGGGGGCAGGCGGTCAGCCCCAGCATTTT. Its translation: CATRLQGAGGQPQHF.

This rearrangement joins TRBV6-5 to TRBJ2-5; unclear D gene. Looked up from germline, CDR1 is MNHEY and CDR2 is SVGAGI. V dropped 5 bases and J dropped 5 bases, with 15 bases sitting between them. The CDR3 runs 14 residues. CDR3 region: CASSKQAKRETQYF. Here the CDR3 DNA reads TGTGCCAGCAGTAAGCAAGCTAAGAGGGAGACCCAGTACTTC.

The chain employs TRBV6-1 and TRBJ1-2; no firm D call. V shed 4 bases and J shed 6 bases, with 21 bases lying between them. Germline assignment: CDR1 MNHNS and CDR2 SASEGT. The CDR3 runs 16 residues. The CDR3 is CASSGSPSGIQHGYTF. The CDR3 region has the DNA TGTGCCAGCAGTGGCAGCCCCAGCGGCATCCAACATGGCTACACCTTC.

This chain's CDR3 is CASSPGQAGQPQHF. The CDR3 DNA reads TGTGCCAGCAGCCCCGGACAGGCGGGCCAGCCCCAGCATTTT. The V and J genes are TRBV7-8 and TRBJ1-5; 7 bases align to TRBD1. V lost 5 bases to trimming and J lost 7 bases; unmatched junction nucleotides: 8. The CDR3 runs to 14 residues. Germline CDR1 is SGHVS and CDR2 is FQNEAQ.

The chain is built from TRBV29-1 and TRBJ2-5; 7 bases match TRBD2. This CDR3 has 13 amino acids. J lost 3 bases, V lost 2 bases, and 3 bases had no gene match. The germline CDR1 and CDR2 sequences are SQVTM and ANQGSEA. The CDR3 loop reads CSVELAAKETQYF. The CDR3, as DNA: TGCAGCGTTGAACTAGCGGCCAAAGAGACCCAGTACTTC.

In its sample, this clone was seen once. This sequence joins TRBV9 and TRBJ1-2; 7 positions agree with TRBD1. The CDR3 is 14 residues long. V dropped 0 bases and J dropped 7; count of bases not matched to a gene: 6. In germline, CDR1 is SGDLS, CDR2 YYNGEE. The CDR3 nucleotides read TGTGCCAGCAGCGTAGAGGCAGGGGGGATTGGCTACACCTTC. Amino acids: CASSVEAGGIGYTF. Supplemented by reference TRBV9 and TRBJ1-2, the full variable domain reads DSGVTQTPKHLITATGQRVTLRCSPRSGDLSVYWYQQSLDQGLQFLIQYYNGEERAKGNILERFSAQQFPDLHSELNLSSLELGDSALYFCASSVEAGGIGYTFGSGTRLTVV.

The chain has TRBV12-3 or TRBV12-4 and TRBJ1-1; D ambiguous. The V end lost 3 bases, the J end lost 4 bases, and 9 bases lay between the germline ends. The CDR3 contains 13 residues. Here the CDR3 reads CASSLSGFTEAFF. The CDR3, as DNA: TGTGCCAGCAGTTTGTCCGGTTTCACTGAAGCTTTCTTT.

The chain employs TRBV2 and TRBJ1-1; 8 bases align to TRBD1. Germline values: CDR1 SNHLY, CDR2 FYNNEI. V gave up 8 bases and J gave up 6 bases; unmatched junction bases: 11. CDR3 length: 14 residues. This chain's CDR3 is CASALDRGSPEAFF. Here the CDR3 DNA reads TGTGCCAGCGCCCTTGACAGGGGTAGCCCTGAAGCTTTCTTT.

The chain uses TRBV13 and TRBJ1-2, with TRBD1 matching over 7 bases. Trimming removed 4 bases from V and 0 bases from J; junction bases left unmatched: 5. Germline values: CDR1 PRHDT, CDR2 FYEKMQ (reference sequence). The CDR3 consists of 15 residues. The DNA of the CDR3 is TGTGCCAGCAGCTCACGAGGGGGCTCTAACTATGGCTACACCTTC. This gives the protein CASSSRGGSNYGYTF.

The CDR3, as DNA: TGTGCCAGCAGTCCCGTTTACGGTAGCAATCAGCCCCAGCATTTT. Translation gives CASSPVYGSNQPQHF. J is TRBJ1-5 and V is TRBV6-2 or TRBV6-3; D gene uncertain. Trimming removed 5 bases at V and 0 bases at J, with 11 bases between. The CDR3 has 15 residues. Germline CDR1 MNHEY, CDR2 SVGEGT.

The V call is TRBV6-5, the J call TRBJ1-1; unclear D gene. CDR3 size: 11 residues. V dropped 5 bases and J dropped 7 bases, with 8 bases sitting between them. Germline CDR1 and CDR2: MNHEY and SVGAGI. The CDR3 loop is CASSTQDEAFF. The CDR3 region has the DNA TGTGCCAGCAGTACCCAGGATGAAGCTTTCTTT.

The chain employs TRBV27 and TRBJ2-3, with D perhaps being TRBD1 or TRBD2 (6 bases each). The CDR3 has 17 amino acids. V was pared by 1 base and J by 3 bases, with 17 bases between. Germline V gene sequence: CDR1 MNHEY, CDR2 SMNVEV (reference sequence). CDR3 sequence: CASSLLGSGAGTDTQYF. In nucleotides, the CDR3 is TGTGCCAGCAGTTTATTGGGTTCGGGGGCCGGGACAGATACGCAGTATTTT.

The V call is TRBV3-1 (or the pseudogene TRBV3-2), the J call TRBJ1-6, with D tentatively TRBD1 (5 bases). The ends were cut back, 2 bases at V and 3 bases at J, with 8 bases in the middle. This CDR3 region has 15 residues. Germline loops: CDR1 LGHDT, CDR2 YNNKEL (reference sequence). CDR3 sequence: CASSQIDSYNSPLHF. Written as DNA, the CDR3 is TGTGCCAGCAGCCAAATCGACAGCTATAATTCACCCCTCCACTTT.

The chain joins TRBV11-3 to TRBJ1-6; D gene unclear. Trimming took off 0 bases at V and 6 bases at J, with 3 bases between the two ends. CDR3 length: 13 amino acids. Germline V gene data show CDR1 as SGHNT and CDR2 as YENEEA. CDR3 sequence (DNA): TGTGCCAGCAGCTTAGAGAGTAATTCACCCCTCCACTTT. This translates into CASSLESNSPLHF.

The V and J genes are TRBV6-5 and TRBJ2-3; possible D gene TRBD1, 5 bases. The CDR3 is 13 amino acids. Between the trimmed V and J ends, which lost 6 bases and 6 bases, there was a span of 13 bases. CDR1 MNHEY and CDR2 SVGAGI come from the germline V gene. The DNA of the CDR3 is TGTGCCAGCAGAACGACAGTCCCGGATACGCAGTATTTT. This codes for CASRTTVPDTQYF.

The chain couples TRBV9 to TRBJ1-1; 9 bases map to TRBD1. The trim removed 4 bases at V and 5 bases at J, leaving 3 bases unmatched. Germline CDR1 and CDR2: SGDLS and YYNGEE. The CDR3 is 13 residues long. CDR3 loop: CASSTDRGTEAFF. CDR3 coding DNA: TGTGCCAGCAGCACAGACAGGGGGACTGAAGCTTTCTTT.

The chain uses TRBV5-1 and TRBJ1-4; D gene uncertain. Germline-derived CDR1 and CDR2 are SGHRS and YFSETQ. CDR3 size: 18 residues. V was pared by 0 bases and J by 1 base, with 16 bases between. CDR3 DNA sequence: TGCGCCAGCAGCTTGGAAGTGGCGGGGATAGGAACTAATGAAAAACTGTTTTTT. This translates into CASSLEVAGIGTNEKLFF.

The chain employs TRBV5-6 and TRBJ2-7; D is perhaps TRBD2 (5 bases). V lost 3 bases and J lost 3, with 10 bases in between. This CDR3 is built from 13 residues. CDR1 and CDR2 (germline): SGHDT, YYEEEE. The CDR3 DNA reads as TGTGCCAGCAGCTCACTCGGGGTCTACGAGCAGTACTTC. This codes for CASSSLGVYEQYF.

This sequence joins TRBV20-1 and TRBJ1-6; D gene uncertain. V was shortened by 3 bases and J by 7 bases, with 13 bases between the two germline ends. The CDR3 sequence is 14 residues long. From germline, CDR1 is DFQATT and CDR2 SNEGSKA (reference sequence). CDR3 region: CSASSGSRNSPLHF. As DNA, the CDR3 is TGCAGTGCTAGTTCCGGGAGTCGGAATTCACCCCTCCACTTT.

The chain has TRBV5-1 and TRBJ1-2; no definite D call. This CDR3 region has 11 residues. Trimming removed 4 bases from V and 8 bases from J, with 9 bases in between. Germline V gene sequence: CDR1 SGHRS, CDR2 YFSETQ. The CDR3 coding sequence is TGCGCCAGCAGCGCGGCCGGCGGCTACACCTTC. Its translation: CASSAAGGYTF. The variable domain in full, with the rest retrieved from reference TRBV5-1 and TRBJ1-2, is KAGVTQTPRYLIKTRGQQVTLSCSPISGHRSVSWYQQTPGQGLQFLFEYFSETQRNKGNFPGRFSGRQFSNSRSEMNVSTLELGDSALYLCASSAAGGYTFGSGTRLTVV.

CDR3: CASSQALNQPQHF. The CDR3 DNA sequence: TGTGCCAGCAGCCAAGCCCTTAATCAGCCCCAGCATTTT. This chain uses TRBV14 with TRBJ1-5; D is unclear. The CDR3 runs 13 residues. Trimming removed 1 base at V and 4 bases at J, with 5 bases between. CDR1 SGHDN and CDR2 FVKESK come from the germline V gene.

This sequence joins TRBV5-1 and TRBJ2-5; the D is unclear. V lost 1 base and J 5 bases, leaving 6 bases between the germline ends. The CDR3 is 12 amino acids. Per the germline V gene, CDR1 is SGHRS and CDR2 is YFSETQ. This CDR3 is CASSLSRETQYF. CDR3 nucleotides: TGCGCCAGCAGCTTGAGCAGGGAGACCCAGTACTTC.

The genes are TRBV7-9 and TRBJ1-1, with a possible D match to TRBD1 (6 bases). This CDR3 comprises 18 residues. Germline V gives CDR1 SEHNR, CDR2 FQNEAQ (reference sequence). The V gene lost 5 bases and the J gene lost 0 bases, with 22 bases spanning the gap. The chain's CDR3 is CASSPEWDKGNMNTEAFF. CDR3 in DNA: TGTGCCAGCAGCCCCGAGTGGGACAAAGGGAACATGAACACTGAAGCTTTCTTT.

The chain carries TRBV29-1 and TRBJ1-1; D gene unclear. Trimming pared 6 bases from V and 7 bases from J, leaving 6 bases between. The CDR3 spans 9 residues. From germline, CDR1 is SQVTM and CDR2 ANQGSEA. The CDR3 reads CSVGNEAFF. CDR3 nucleotide sequence: TGCAGCGTCGGCAATGAAGCTTTCTTT.

CDR3 amino acids: CASSSTGTLHGYTF. The CDR3 nucleotides are TGTGCCAGCAGCTCTACAGGCACCTTACATGGCTACACCTTC. This chain joins TRBV6-5 and TRBJ1-2; D may be TRBD1 (5 bases). CDR3 length: 14 amino acids. The V end was cut by 6 bases, the J end by 6 bases, with 17 bases between. Germline assignment: CDR1 MNHEY and CDR2 SVGAGI.

CDR3 protein: CSLRTGVYEQFF. CDR3 nucleotide sequence: TGCAGCCTACGCACAGGGGTCTATGAGCAGTTCTTC. V gene TRBV29-1 combines with J gene TRBJ2-1, with 7 bases lining up with TRBD1. The CDR3 contains 12 residues. Germline values: CDR1 SQVTM, CDR2 ANQGSEA. V shed 8 bases, J shed 8 bases, and the junction held 9 bases outside the gene matches.

The chain employs TRBV6-5 and TRBJ1-1; possibly TRBD1 for D (5 bases). Deletions cut 5 bases from V and 4 bases from J, with 11 bases between. Per the germline V gene, CDR1 is MNHEY and CDR2 is SVGAGI. The CDR3 spans 13 residues. CDR3 amino acids: CASSTDKGTEAFF. The CDR3 bases are TGTGCCAGCAGTACGGACAAGGGCACTGAAGCTTTCTTT.

This clone was seen a single time. The chain recombines TRBV25-1 with TRBJ1-2; the D gene is possibly TRBD1 (6 bases). The CDR3 runs to 12 residues. V gave up 3 bases and J gave up 8 bases, with 10 bases separating them. Germline values: CDR1 MGHDK, CDR2 SYGVNS. The DNA for the CDR3 is TGTGCCAGCAGTGACAGGGGTTGGGGCTACACCTTC. Translating gives CASSDRGWGYTF.

This chain uses TRBV5-8 with TRBJ1-5, with D possibly being TRBD1 (5 bases). CDR3 size: 15 residues. The germline V and J ends were trimmed by 5 bases and 5 bases, with 17 bases remaining between them. CDR1 is SGHTS, CDR2 YDEGEE, per germline. DNA for the CDR3: TGTGCCAGCAGTCAGGGTGGGACTAGTCATCAGCCCCAGCATTTT. Protein: CASSQGGTSHQPQHF.